These T cell receptor beta chains were read from a single sample in a study of shared clonotypes between healthy human individuals. Using immunoSEQ multiplex PCR, the repertoire was profiled, and TCRdb retains in-frame clones only, with some absent. The sample includes about 650,000 clones, around 95% seen only once; the top ten take 0.09% to 0.13%. Sequencing used naive CD8+ T cells sorted from blood. These receptors came from a woman in her 30s in good health. Both conserved end residues are part of each CDR3. Fields, in order: D gene, J gene, V gene, clone size, CDR3 DNA, CDR3 protein. The D gene is left open where the match is weak. The size of a clone is reported for some rows only, either as once, few or many, or as a class for expanded clones.

TRBD1	TRBJ1-5	TRBV19	NA	TGTGCCAGTAGTTCTCCGGGACAGGGGCATACCAATCAGCCCCAGCATTTT	CASSSPGQGHTNQPQHF
TRBD1	TRBJ2-7	TRBV6-5	NA	TGTGCCAGCAGTTACGCAGGGGGCCTCTACGAGCAGTACTTC	CASSYAGGLYEQYF
NA	TRBJ2-4	TRBV28	NA	TGTGCCAGCAGTTCCAGTCCCGGGACTATTCAGTACTTC	CASSSSPGTIQYF
TRBD1	TRBJ1-3	TRBV9	NA	TGTGCCAGCAGCCCCGTAAACAGGGACAGCGGAAACACCATATATTTT	CASSPVNRDSGNTIYF
TRBD2	TRBJ2-6	TRBV28	NA	TGTGCCAGCAGTCCGATTCGCCGACCGACTAGCGGGAGGGTCTCTGGGGCCAACGTCCTGACTTTC	CASSPIRRPTSGRVSGANVLTF
NA	TRBJ2-7	TRBV27	NA	TGTGCCAGCAGTTTTGACCCGTCCTACGAGCAGTACTTC	CASSFDPSYEQYF
NA	TRBJ2-7	TRBV28	NA	TGTGCCAGCAGTTTAGACTACGAGCAGTACTTC	CASSLDYEQYF
TRBD1	TRBJ1-3	TRBV29-1	NA	TGCACCATACAGGGGAATTACTCTGGAAACACCATATATTTT	CTIQGNYSGNTIYF
NA	TRBJ1-5	TRBV19	NA	TGTGCCAGTAGTCTGGCCGGGGATAGACAGCCCCAGCATTTT	CASSLAGDRQPQHF
TRBD2	TRBJ2-1	TRBV27	NA	TGTGCCAGCAGTTTATCGCCGGGGACTAACCACAATGAGCAGTTCTTC	CASSLSPGTNHNEQFF
NA	TRBJ2-1	TRBV7-9	NA	TGTGCCAGCAGCCTTTTTGATGAGCAGTTCTTC	CASSLFDEQFF
NA	TRBJ2-7	TRBV28	NA	TGTGCCAGCAGTTCAACAGACAGCTCCTACGAGCAGTACTTC	CASSSTDSSYEQYF
NA	TRBJ2-3	TRBV28	NA	TGTGCCAGCAGTTCCCTGGTAGGGCGGAGTTCCGTTACGCAGTATTTT	CASSSLVGRSSVTQYF
NA	TRBJ2-1	TRBV7-8	NA	TGTGCCAGCAGCTTAACCCCTGAGCAGTTCTTC	CASSLTPEQFF
TRBD2	TRBJ2-1	TRBV9	NA	TGTGCCAGCAGCGTATCCAGGGACCTAGCGGGCGACGATGAGCAGTTCTTC	CASSVSRDLAGDDEQFF
NA	TRBJ2-1	TRBV7-9	NA	TGTGCCAGCAGCTTAAGTGGGGTTACCTACAATGAGCAGTTCTTC	CASSLSGVTYNEQFF
NA	TRBJ2-3	TRBV7-9	NA	TGTGCCAGCAGCTTAGCCGCCCTAGCAATAAAAACAGATACGCAGTATTTT	CASSLAALAIKTDTQYF
TRBD2	TRBJ2-1	TRBV4-1	NA	TGCGCCAGCAGCCAATTTATGGGACTAGCGGAGCAAAAGAGGGACAATGAGCAGTTCTTC	CASSQFMGLAEQKRDNEQFF
TRBD2	TRBJ2-3	TRBV5-6	NA	TGTGCCAGCAGCTCGACTAGCGACACAGATACGCAGTATTTT	CASSSTSDTDTQYF
TRBD2	TRBJ2-1	TRBV27	NA	TGTGCCAGCAGTTTGGCTATCGGGAGGGGCCCAAACAATGAGCAGTTCTTC	CASSLAIGRGPNNEQFF
TRBD1	TRBJ2-5	TRBV5-4	NA	TGTGCCAGCAGCTTGGCAGGGACAGGTGGAGGGTTAGAGACCCAGTACTTC	CASSLAGTGGGLETQYF
NA	TRBJ1-3	TRBV28	NA	TGTGCCAGCAGCCTTAGAGCCTATGGGAACACCATATATTTT	CASSLRAYGNTIYF
TRBD2	TRBJ2-1	TRBV30	NA	TGTGCCTGGAACAACGTAGCGGGATTTTTCAATGAGCAGTTCTTC	CAWNNVAGFFNEQFF
NA	TRBJ2-2	TRBV7-8	NA	TGTGCCAGCCGCTACGCGGCCGGGGAGCTGTTTTTT	CASRYAAGELFF
TRBD2	TRBJ2-3	TRBV19	NA	TGTGCCAGTTCCGGGGGACTAGCTATAGATACGCAGTATTTT	CASSGGLAIDTQYF
NA	TRBJ1-1	TRBV28	NA	TGTGCCAGCAACCCCGAGGGTGAACGCACTGAAGCTTTCTTT	CASNPEGERTEAFF
NA	TRBJ2-7	TRBV15	few	TGTGCCACCAGCGCCGAGCAGTACTTC	CATSAEQYF
NA	TRBJ1-2	TRBV5-5	NA	TGTGCCATCTCCTATTCGTCCAGCTACACCTTC	CAISYSSSYTF
NA	TRBJ1-1	TRBV27	NA	TGTGCCAGCAGTTTAATTGGGCAGACGAACACTGAAGCTTTCTTT	CASSLIGQTNTEAFF
TRBD1	TRBJ1-4	TRBV11-2	NA	TGTGCCAGCAGCTTAGAATTGGGACAGGGATCCGAAAAACTGTTTTTT	CASSLELGQGSEKLFF
TRBD1	TRBJ2-1	TRBV19	NA	TGTGCCAGTAGTAAGGGGGCGCGGAACTACAATGAGCAGTTCTTC	CASSKGARNYNEQFF
TRBD1	TRBJ2-7	TRBV5-1	NA	TGCGCCAGCAGCGGGGGACAGGGGAACTACGAGCAGTACTTC	CASSGGQGNYEQYF
TRBD1	TRBJ1-6	TRBV27	NA	TGTGCCAGCAGTTTATCATGGACAGGGGAGAGCTCCTATAATTCACCCCTCCACTTT	CASSLSWTGESSYNSPLHF
NA	TRBJ2-7	TRBV5-5	NA	TGTGCCAGCAGCGACGATGAGGGTCCCGAGCAGTACTTC	CASSDDEGPEQYF
TRBD2	TRBJ2-7	TRBV27	NA	TGTGCCAGCAGTCCTACTAGCGGGAGTCCCGACGAGCAGTACTTC	CASSPTSGSPDEQYF
TRBD1	TRBJ1-6	TRBV2	NA	TGTGCCAGCAGGAGGACAGGGGGGAGTAATTCACCCCTCCACTTT	CASRRTGGSNSPLHF
NA	TRBJ2-7	TRBV19	NA	TGTGCCAGTAGTCCCAGCACCTACGAGCAGTACTTC	CASSPSTYEQYF
NA	TRBJ2-7	TRBV16	NA	TGTGCCAGCAGCCCAGACTCCCACGAGCAGTACTTC	CASSPDSHEQYF
TRBD2	TRBJ2-3	TRBV28	NA	TGTGCCAGCAGTTTAGGGACTAGGGGGACAGATACGCAGTATTTT	CASSLGTRGTDTQYF
NA	TRBJ1-5	TRBV4-1	NA	TGCGCCAGCAGCCAAGGGACAGCGGTACAGCCCCAGCATTTT	CASSQGTAVQPQHF
TRBD1	TRBJ2-3	TRBV9	NA	TGTGCCAGTACGGGACAGGGGGGCACAGATACGCAGTATTTT	CASTGQGGTDTQYF
TRBD2	TRBJ2-7	TRBV2	NA	TGTGCCAGCTGTCCTGGGGTTACTAGCGGCTACGAGCAGTACTTC	CASCPGVTSGYEQYF
TRBD1	TRBJ1-5	TRBV28	NA	TGTGCCAGCAGTTTACGACAGGGTATAGGACAGCCCCAGCATTTT	CASSLRQGIGQPQHF
NA	TRBJ2-5	TRBV19	NA	TGTGCCAGTATGGGTAGCGGAACCCAAGAGACCCAGTACTTC	CASMGSGTQETQYF
TRBD2	TRBJ2-7	TRBV7-2	NA	TGTGCCAGCAGCTTGGGGACTACACTAGGTGTCTACGAGCAGTACTTC	CASSLGTTLGVYEQYF
TRBD1	TRBJ2-3	TRBV19	NA	TGTGCCAGTCTAGACAGGGACACAGATACGCAGTATTTT	CASLDRDTDTQYF
NA	TRBJ2-3	TRBV5-1	NA	TGCGCCAGCAGCTTGGCAATTCGGGAGTTGTCAACAGATACGCAGTATTTT	CASSLAIRELSTDTQYF